The rows below give T cell receptor beta chains drawn from one sample of a study of graft-versus-host responses after intestinal transplantation. Their cognate antigens are unknown. Clones were read by immunoSEQ multiplex PCR, and TCRdb kept only the in-frame ones, dropping some. Here the sample spans 95,000 to 130,000 clones, less than 95% being singletons. Sequenced material: unstimulated CD4+ T cells sorted from spleen or lymph node cells, taken before intestinal transplant. These receptors all come from a human donor who received an intestinal transplant. CDR3s include the opening cysteine and the closing phenylalanine or tryptophan. A D gene is named only where the DNA matches it firmly. For some rows the clone size is stated as once, few or many, or as a class when expanded; others skip it.

V	J	size	D	DNA	CDR3
TRBV4-3	TRBJ1-6	few	.	TGCGCCAGCAGCCAAGTAATGGGGCGAGATTCACCCCTCCACTTT	CASSQVMGRDSPLHF
TRBV5-4	TRBJ1-2	.	.	TGTGCCAGCAGCTGGCAGGAATCCAGCTATGGCTACACCTTC	CASSWQESSYGYTF
TRBV5-6	TRBJ2-7	.	TRBD2	TGTGCCAGCAGCTCGCTTGCGGGAGGGAAATACGAGCAGTACTTC	CASSSLAGGKYEQYF
TRBV28	TRBJ2-4	.	TRBD1	TGTGCCAGCAGTTGGGACAGGGCAAACAAAAACATTCAGTACTTC	CASSWDRANKNIQYF
TRBV6-5	TRBJ1-1	.	.	TGTGCCAGCATCCCCCAGGGGTTAGTGAACACTGAAGCTTTCTTT	CASIPQGLVNTEAFF
TRBV6-5	TRBJ2-5	.	TRBD2	TGTGCCAGCAGGTCCCCGGGACTAGGGATGGAGACCCAGTACTTC	CASRSPGLGMETQYF
TRBV19	TRBJ1-1	.	.	TGTGCCAGTAGTATTTTGGCAGGGAACACTGAAGCTTTCTTT	CASSILAGNTEAFF
TRBV6-6	TRBJ2-7	.	TRBD1	TGTGCCAGCAGCCTCTGGGACAGGGGGTGGTACGAGCAGTACTTC	CASSLWDRGWYEQYF
TRBV7-9	TRBJ1-4	.	.	TGTGCCAGCAGCTCCGCGACTCTAGGAAAACTGTTTTTT	CASSSATLGKLFF
TRBV6-1	TRBJ1-5	.	.	TGTGCCGACGCACAGGGTCTGGGTCAGCCCCAGCATTTT	CADAQGLGQPQHF
TRBV10-3	TRBJ1-5	.	.	TGTGCCATCAGTGGGGGACCGGGGGGCGAACAGCCCCAGCATTTT	CAISGGPGGEQPQHF
TRBV5-8	TRBJ1-5	.	.	TGTGCCAGCAGCGGGGGGGACTATAGCAATCAGCCCCAGCATTTT	CASSGGDYSNQPQHF
TRBV30	TRBJ2-6	.	.	TGTGCCTGGGATGGGGGGTTCCTTGGCAACGTCCTGACTTTC	CAWDGGFLGNVLTF
TRBV2	TRBJ2-7	once	TRBD2	TGTGCCAGCAGTGAAGCGGGAGCGGGGCGTGGCGAGCAGTACTTC	CASSEAGAGRGEQYF
TRBV5-1	TRBJ2-1	.	TRBD1	TGCGCCAGCAGCCAGGGGGTGCATGAGCAGTTCTTC	CASSQGVHEQFF
TRBV5-1	TRBJ2-5	.	TRBD1	TGCGCCAGCAGCTTGGCGGGACAGATCCAAGAGACCCAGTACTTC	CASSLAGQIQETQYF